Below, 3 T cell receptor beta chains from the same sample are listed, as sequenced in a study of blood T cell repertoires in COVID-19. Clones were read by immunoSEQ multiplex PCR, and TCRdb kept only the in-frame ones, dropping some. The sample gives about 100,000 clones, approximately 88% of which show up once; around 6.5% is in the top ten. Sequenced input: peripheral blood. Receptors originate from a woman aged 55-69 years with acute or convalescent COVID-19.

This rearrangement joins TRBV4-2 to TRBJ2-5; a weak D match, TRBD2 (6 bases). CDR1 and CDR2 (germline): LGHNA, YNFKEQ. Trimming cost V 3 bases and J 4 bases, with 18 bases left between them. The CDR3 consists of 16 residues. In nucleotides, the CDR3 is TGTGCCAGCAGCCAGGCTAGTTCCGCGGGGAGAGAGACCCAGTACTTC. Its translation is CASSQASSAGRETQYF.

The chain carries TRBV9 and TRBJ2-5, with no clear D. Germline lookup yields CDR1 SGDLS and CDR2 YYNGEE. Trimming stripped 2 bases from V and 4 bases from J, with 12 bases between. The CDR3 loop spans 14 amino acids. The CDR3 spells CASSVTPSRETQYF. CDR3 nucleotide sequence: TGTGCCAGCAGCGTGACACCTTCCCGAGAGACCCAGTACTTC.

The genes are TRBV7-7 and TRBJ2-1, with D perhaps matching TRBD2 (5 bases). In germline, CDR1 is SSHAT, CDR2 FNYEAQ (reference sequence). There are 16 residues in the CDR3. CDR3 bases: TGTGCTAGACCCCGATTCCGGGGATGCTCCTACAATGAGCAGTTCTTC. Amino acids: CARPRFRGCSYNEQFF. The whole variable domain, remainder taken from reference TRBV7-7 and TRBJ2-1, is GAGVSQSPRYKVTKRGQDVTLRCDPISSHATLYWYQQALGQGPEFLTYFNYEAQPDKSGLPSDRFSAERPEGSISTLTIQRTEQRDSAMYRCARPRFRGCSYNEQFFGPGTRLTVL.